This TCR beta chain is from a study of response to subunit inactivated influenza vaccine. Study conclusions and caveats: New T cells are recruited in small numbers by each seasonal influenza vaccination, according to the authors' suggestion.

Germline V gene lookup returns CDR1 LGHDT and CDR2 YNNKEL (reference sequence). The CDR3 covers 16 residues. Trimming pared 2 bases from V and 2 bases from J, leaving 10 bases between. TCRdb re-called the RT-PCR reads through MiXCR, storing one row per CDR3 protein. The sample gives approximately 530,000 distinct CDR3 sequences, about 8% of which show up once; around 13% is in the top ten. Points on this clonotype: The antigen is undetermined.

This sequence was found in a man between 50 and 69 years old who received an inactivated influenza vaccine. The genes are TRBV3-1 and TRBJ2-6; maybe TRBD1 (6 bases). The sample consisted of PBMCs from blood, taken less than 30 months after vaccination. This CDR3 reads CASSQTRGAGANVLTF. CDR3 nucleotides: TGTGCCAGCAGCCAAACCAGGGGAGCTGGGGCCAACGTCCTGACTTTC.